Listed below are T cell receptor beta chains from one sample, sequenced in a study of shared T cell receptors in the human thymus. Clones were sequenced by immunoSEQ multiplex PCR, and TCRdb holds only the in-frame ones, with some missing. The sample contains a few hundred thousand clones, just under 95% of which appear only once. Sequencing was done on a sample of thymocytes. The receptors shown here come from a human donor. The CDR3 runs from the conserved cysteine through the conserved F or W. A D gene is named only where the DNA matches it firmly. A clone size is listed for some rows: how often the clone was seen (once, few, many), or a class if it is expanded.

d_gene	abundance	j_gene	v_gene	len	CDR3nt	CDR3aa
TRBD2	once	TRBJ2-5	TRBV7-6	18	TGTGCCAGCAGCACGCGACTAGCGGTAATTTCCAGACAAGAGACCCAGTACTTC	CASSTRLAVISRQETQYF
-	-	TRBJ1-5	TRBV25-1	15	TGTGCCAGCAGTGAGTCGGTGTCCCTGAATCAGCCCCAGCATTTT	CASSESVSLNQPQHF
TRBD1	-	TRBJ2-1	TRBV9	13	TGTGCCAGCAGCGCTATGACAGGGAATGAGCAGTTCTTC	CASSAMTGNEQFF
TRBD2	-	TRBJ2-3	TRBV28	19	TGTGCCAGCAGTCCCTGGGGGCTAGCGGGAGGGCCGGGGACAGATACGCAGTATTTT	CASSPWGLAGGPGTDTQYF
-	-	TRBJ1-1	TRBV10-3	16	TGTGCCATCAGTGAGTCGGGGGAAGGGGCAAACACTGAAGCTTTCTTT	CAISESGEGANTEAFF
TRBD1	-	TRBJ1-5	TRBV4-2	17	TGTGCCAGCAGCCAAGTAAAGCGGGACAGGGGTAATCAGCCCCAGCATTTT	CASSQVKRDRGNQPQHF
-	-	TRBJ2-3	TRBV29-1	15	TGCAGCGTTGAAGATGGCAGGGCCAGCACAGATACGCAGTATTTT	CSVEDGRASTDTQYF
TRBD2	-	TRBJ2-3	TRBV5-1	15	TGCGCCAGCAGCTTCGACGGACTAGACACAGATACGCAGTATTTT	CASSFDGLDTDTQYF
-	-	TRBJ2-3	TRBV7-8	15	TGTGCCAGCAGCCCTTGGACACATAGCACAGATACGCAGTATTTT	CASSPWTHSTDTQYF
-	-	TRBJ2-5	TRBV29-1	16	TGCAGCGTTAGGGGGGGCGTCCAGGACAGTGGCGAGACCCAGTACTTC	CSVRGGVQDSGETQYF
-	-	TRBJ2-5	TRBV5-1	15	TGCGCCAGCAGCTTCGCCGTGCAGGGTGGGGAGACCCAGTACTTC	CASSFAVQGGETQYF
-	-	TRBJ2-7	TRBV4-2	18	TGTGCCAGCAGCCAAGAGGGAGTACTACCCGAGCCTAATGCGTCGCAGTACTTC	CASSQEGVLPEPNASQYF
-	-	TRBJ1-2	TRBV5-5	14	TGTGCCAGCAGCTTGAAGGAGGGAAGGGGCGGCTACACCTTC	CASSLKEGRGGYTF
-	-	TRBJ2-1	TRBV15	12	TGTGCCACCAGCAAGTTAGCCAGTGAGCAGTTCTTC	CATSKLASEQFF
-	-	TRBJ1-5	TRBV27	13	TGTGCCAGCAGTTTAAAGGTGAATCAGCCCCAGCATTTT	CASSLKVNQPQHF
-	-	TRBJ1-2	TRBV27	15	TGTGCCAGCAGTTTTCAGGAGAGGGGGAGGTATGGCTACACCTTC	CASSFQERGRYGYTF